This T cell receptor (beta chain) derives from a study of cytomegalovirus exposure and HLA in healthy donors. Whole-study findings and limits: TCR association rates varied by HLA locus in a later analysis, with DRB1 highest and HLA-C lowest.

Remarks on this clone: Its specificity is unknown.

The PCR was carried out with 60 Vbeta primers and 13 Jbeta primers. TCRdb's copy holds only in-frame clones and misses some; the assay was immunoSEQ multiplex PCR. The sample shows some 130,000 clones, 82% of them seen only once. Trimming took 3 bases from V and 5 from J; bases not matched to a gene: 12. The CDR3 loop spans 16 amino acids. CDR1 and CDR2 (germline): ENHRY, SYGVKD. The receptor was derived from a male donor in good health and CMV-seropositive. The sequenced material came from PBMCs. The chain employs TRBV10-3 and TRBJ2-5; TRBD2 agrees at 7 bases. CDR3 DNA: TGTGCCATCAGTGAAGCTGGGGCTAGCGGTGGGGAGACCCAGTACTTC. Its protein product is CAISEAGASGGETQYF.